Listed here are 32 T cell receptor beta chains from one sample, sequenced in a study of shared clonotypes between healthy human individuals. TCRdb keeps only in-frame clones here, not all; method: immunoSEQ multiplex PCR. The data contain about 2,500,000 clones, more than 80% of them singletons. The specimen was naive CD4+ T cells sorted from blood. Subset given: CD45RA+ positively selected. These receptors came from a man younger than 30 in good health.

V is TRBV5-1 and J is TRBJ2-7, with 7 bases aligning to TRBD1. Germline CDR1 is SGHRS and CDR2 is YFSETQ. Germline trimming cut 2 bases from V and 2 bases from J; bases unmatched to any gene: 7. The CDR3 contains 15 residues. CDR3 bases: TGCGCCAGCAGCTTAACAGGGGTTGACACCTACGAGCAGTACTTC. This translates into CASSLTGVDTYEQYF.

Written as DNA, the CDR3 is TGCGCCAGCAGCTTGGAACCCCTCGGGGGGTGGAACACCGGGGAGCTGTTTTTT. Residues: CASSLEPLGGWNTGELFF. The rearrangement uses TRBV5-1 and TRBJ2-2, with 7 bases identical to TRBD2. CDR1 SGHRS and CDR2 YFSETQ come from the germline V gene. J gave up 1 base and V 0 bases, and 9 bases lay outside the gene matches. This CDR3 has 18 residues.

CDR3 DNA sequence: TGTGCCAGCCGGCGACAGGGGGGTGAAAAACTGTTTTTT. This codes for CASRRQGGEKLFF. The chain couples TRBV6-5 to TRBJ1-4; 9 bases are shared with TRBD1. Germline CDR1 MNHEY, CDR2 SVGAGI. With 8 bases clipped from V and 7 bases from J, the junction kept 5 bases outside the gene matches. This CDR3 has 13 residues.

With regard to this clone: This CDR3 is also generated by other DNA sequences in the sample. The chain uses TRBV7-9 and TRBJ2-7; 7 positions match TRBD1. The CDR3 has 15 residues. J gave up 2 bases and V 3 bases, and 7 bases lay outside the gene matches. Germline lookup yields CDR1 SEHNR and CDR2 FQNEAQ (reference sequence). The CDR3 bases are TGTGCCAGCAGCTTGTCCGGGACAGTTACCTACGAGCAGTACTTC. It specifies CASSLSGTVTYEQYF.

The J gene is TRBJ2-1, the V gene TRBV30; 9 nucleotides line up with TRBD1. CDR1 is GTSNPN and CDR2 is SVGIG in the germline V gene (reference sequence). The CDR3 is made up of 12 amino acids. Losses at the gene ends were 2 bases for V and 10 bases for J; bases not matched to a gene: 3. The CDR3 region is CAWSSGQGEQFF. The CDR3 DNA follows: TGTGCCTGGAGTTCAGGACAGGGGGAGCAGTTCTTC.

This sequence joins TRBV7-9 and TRBJ2-5; 9 nucleotides align to TRBD2. Germline V gene data show CDR1 as SEHNR and CDR2 as FQNEAQ (reference sequence). V shed 8 bases, J shed 5 bases, and the junction held 15 bases outside the gene matches. The CDR3 runs to 16 residues. CDR3 coding DNA: TGTGCCAGCGCCCCTGGCGGTAGCGGGAGAACGGAGACCCAGTACTTC. It encodes CASAPGGSGRTETQYF.

V gene TRBV9 combines with J gene TRBJ1-6, with D hard to call. The V end lost 0 bases, the J end lost 0 bases, and 7 bases lay between the germline ends. CDR3 size: 16 residues. Germline CDR1 and CDR2: SGDLS and YYNGEE. CDR3 loop: CASSVDLSSYNSPLHF. The CDR3, as DNA: TGTGCCAGCAGCGTAGACCTGAGCTCCTATAATTCACCCCTCCACTTT.

The chain is built from TRBV10-3 and TRBJ2-7, with 7 bases that match TRBD2. Per germline, CDR1 ENHRY and CDR2 SYGVKD. The trim removed 0 bases at V and 7 bases at J, leaving 9 bases unmatched. The CDR3 covers 15 residues. The CDR3: CAISESWDYPMEQYF. The CDR3 DNA sequence: TGTGCCATCAGTGAGTCCTGGGACTACCCAATGGAGCAGTACTTC.

This chain joins TRBV7-9 and TRBJ2-1; D not certain. The V end was cut by 1 base, the J end by 1 base, with 5 bases between. The CDR3 is 14 amino acids. Germline loops: CDR1 SEHNR, CDR2 FQNEAQ (reference sequence). Here the CDR3 DNA reads TGTGCCAGCAGCTTAGACCTATCCTACAATGAGCAGTTCTTC. It is translated as CASSLDLSYNEQFF.

The chain combines TRBV5-4 with TRBJ2-4, with 9 positions matching TRBD2. The length of the CDR3 is 16 residues. V gave up 0 bases and J gave up 7 bases; unmatched junction bases: 8. Germline V gene data show CDR1 as SGHNT and CDR2 as YYREEE (reference sequence). Here the CDR3 reads CASSLDWTSANNIQYF. The CDR3 DNA follows: TGTGCCAGCAGCTTGGATTGGACTAGCGCGAACAACATTCAGTACTTC.

This clone was counted once. The chain recombines TRBV9 with TRBJ2-7; 9 positions agree with TRBD2. J lost 4 bases, V lost 0 bases, and 8 bases had no gene match. The CDR3 runs to 16 residues. Germline CDR1 is SGDLS and CDR2 is YYNGEE. The CDR3, as DNA: TGTGCCAGCAGCGTAGCGCCAGCGGGAGGTGAATACGAGCAGTACTTC. It translates to CASSVAPAGGEYEQYF.

This chain links TRBV5-1 with TRBJ2-5; the match to TRBD1 covers 8 bases. With 1 base clipped from V and 5 bases from J, the junction kept 4 bases outside the gene matches. CDR3 length: 14 amino acids. From germline, CDR1 is SGHRS and CDR2 YFSETQ. In DNA, the CDR3 is TGCGCCAGCAGCTTGACAGGGGGGATGGAGACCCAGTACTTC. It codes for CASSLTGGMETQYF.

The chain joins TRBV5-1 to TRBJ1-1; possible D gene TRBD1, 5 bases. There are 15 residues in the CDR3. CDR1 SGHRS and CDR2 YFSETQ come from the germline V gene. The V and J ends lost 9 bases and 0 bases respectively, with 18 bases between them. CDR3 nucleotide sequence: TGCGCCACCACTCTAATAACAGGATTGAACACTGAAGCTTTCTTT. It yields the protein CATTLITGLNTEAFF.

The chain joins TRBV7-9 to TRBJ2-7; 8 bases match TRBD1. The V gene end was trimmed by 5 bases and the J gene end by 0 bases; junction bases not matched to a gene: 9. Germline values: CDR1 SEHNR, CDR2 FQNEAQ (reference sequence). The CDR3 length is 16 residues. DNA of the CDR3: TGTGCCAGCAGCCCCCACGGACAGGGAAGCTCCTACGAGCAGTACTTC. Translating it yields CASSPHGQGSSYEQYF.

The chain couples TRBV30 to TRBJ1-1, with D possibly matching TRBD1 (5 bases). Germline V CDR1 and CDR2: GTSNPN, SVGIG (reference sequence). The CDR3 is 14 amino acids. V was pared by 4 bases and J by 3 bases, with 15 bases between. In nucleotides, the CDR3 is TGTGCCTGGAAGGCGGGAACGGGGGACACTGAAGCTTTCTTT. Translation gives CAWKAGTGDTEAFF.

The chain couples TRBV6-1 to TRBJ1-6, with 7 bases aligning to TRBD1. The junction had 8 bases not matched to a gene; V was cut back by 3 bases and J by 6 bases. This CDR3 is built from 16 residues. Per germline, CDR1 MNHNS and CDR2 SASEGT. The CDR3 protein is CASSDVPPGGNSPLHF. CDR3 nucleotide sequence: TGTGCCAGCAGTGACGTCCCTCCAGGGGGTAATTCACCCCTCCACTTT.

In its sample, this clone was seen once. The chain combines TRBV14 with TRBJ2-1; D gene unclear. The CDR3 has 14 residues. Germline CDR1 reads SGHDN; CDR2 reads FVKESK. V was pared by 1 base and J by 4 bases, with 8 bases between. This chain's CDR3 is CASSQVGRYNEQFF. CDR3 coding DNA: TGTGCCAGCAGCCAAGTGGGTCGGTACAATGAGCAGTTCTTC.

V and J are TRBV11-3 and TRBJ2-1, with D maybe TRBD2 (5 bases). The germline V and J ends were trimmed by 5 bases and 7 bases, with 12 bases remaining between them. The CDR3 totals 13 residues. Germline loops: CDR1 SGHNT, CDR2 YENEEA. CDR3 sequence reads: CASSPHTGNEQFF. In nucleotides, the CDR3 is TGTGCCAGCAGCCCGCACACGGGGAATGAGCAGTTCTTC.

The J gene is TRBJ2-7, the V gene TRBV6-1, with 8 positions matching TRBD1. Germline trimming cut 6 bases from V and 4 bases from J; bases unmatched to any gene: 11. The CDR3 loop spans 15 amino acids. Per the germline V gene, CDR1 is MNHNS and CDR2 is SASEGT. The CDR3 spells CASRPTGGLGYEQYF. The CDR3 DNA reads TGTGCCAGCAGGCCTACAGGGGGTCTAGGATACGAGCAGTACTTC.

The J gene is TRBJ1-4, the V gene TRBV6-6; TRBD1 aligns across 7 bases. The germline V gene has CDR1 MNHNY and CDR2 SVGAGI (reference sequence). This CDR3 is built from 16 residues. With 6 bases clipped from V and 0 bases from J, the junction kept 7 bases outside the gene matches. The chain's CDR3 is CASSRDRGSTNEKLFF. Written as DNA, the CDR3 is TGTGCCAGCAGCAGGGACAGAGGATCAACTAATGAAAAACTGTTTTTT.

This clone appeared a single time. This rearrangement joins TRBV19 to TRBJ2-7; 10 positions agree with TRBD2. Germline CDR1 is LNHDA and CDR2 is SQIVND (reference sequence). The CDR3 runs to 17 residues. With 4 bases clipped from V and 7 bases from J, the junction kept 16 bases outside the gene matches. The chain's CDR3 is CASSKRSASGSRYEQYF. The CDR3 region has the DNA TGTGCCAGTAGTAAAAGGTCCGCTAGCGGGAGTCGTTATGAGCAGTACTTC.

This chain links TRBV7-9 with TRBJ1-1; 8 bases line up with TRBD1. The V gene's germline CDR1 is SEHNR and CDR2 FQNEAQ (reference sequence). Losses at the gene ends were 5 bases for V and 0 bases for J; bases not matched to a gene: 5. The CDR3 extends over 15 amino acids. The CDR3 region is CASSTSDRVNTEAFF. CDR3 nucleotide sequence: TGTGCCAGCAGCACGTCGGACAGGGTGAACACTGAAGCTTTCTTT.

This clone was detected once. The chain is built from TRBV5-4 and TRBJ2-1, with 9 positions matching TRBD1. Unmatched junction bases numbered 12, after V lost 4 bases and J lost 4 bases. This CDR3 has 17 amino acids. In germline, CDR1 is SGHNT, CDR2 YYREEE (reference sequence). The CDR3 sequence: CASSPRFRTGDYNEQFF. CDR3 sequence (DNA): TGTGCCAGCAGCCCTAGATTTCGGACAGGGGATTACAATGAGCAGTTCTTC.

The chain uses TRBV5-4 and TRBJ2-5; no reliable D call. The CDR3 has 14 residues. Trimming removed 4 bases at V and 5 bases at J, with 15 bases between. Germline values: CDR1 SGHNT, CDR2 YYREEE (reference sequence). The CDR3 is CASSNRVDRETQYF. The DNA for the CDR3 is TGTGCCAGCAGCAACCGGGTCGATAGGGAGACCCAGTACTTC.

This chain links TRBV5-1 with TRBJ2-3, with unresolved D. The CDR3 loop spans 15 amino acids. Looked up from germline, CDR1 is SGHRS and CDR2 is YFSETQ. V dropped 2 bases and J dropped 3 bases, with 13 bases sitting between them. This CDR3 is CASSFPTDGTDTQYF. Written as DNA, the CDR3 is TGCGCCAGCAGCTTTCCCACGGACGGGACAGATACGCAGTATTTT.

This rearrangement joins TRBV7-2 to TRBJ1-5; D gene uncertain. CDR3 length: 15 amino acids. Germline V lookup: CDR1 SGHTA, CDR2 FQGNSA. With 1 base removed from V and 3 bases from J, the gap between germline ends came to 10 bases. CDR3 sequence reads: CASSLDGVLNQPQHF. The DNA of the CDR3 is TGTGCCAGCAGCTTAGATGGGGTCCTCAATCAGCCCCAGCATTTT. Variable domain in full (rest from reference TRBV7-2 and TRBJ1-5): GAGVSQSPSNKVTEKGKDVELRCDPISGHTALYWYRQSLGQGLEFLIYFQGNSAPDKSGLPSDRFSAERTGGSVSTLTIQRTQQEDSAVYLCASSLDGVLNQPQHFGDGTRLSIL.

For this clone: The same CDR3 can be traced to other DNA sequences in this sample. This chain joins TRBV7-2 and TRBJ2-7, with 8 bases identical to TRBD2. After removal of 5 bases from V and 4 bases from J, the junction contained 4 bases not matched to a gene. The germline CDR1 and CDR2 sequences are SGHTA and FQGNSA. The CDR3 has 13 residues. CDR3 coding DNA: TGTGCCAGCAGCCGGACTAGCTCATACGAGCAGTACTTC. Its translation is CASSRTSSYEQYF.

The gene calls are TRBV11-3 and TRBJ2-3, with D perhaps TRBD1 (6 bases). The CDR3 contains 13 residues. The germline gives CDR1 SGHNT, CDR2 YENEEA. The ends were cut back, 5 bases at V and 4 bases at J, with 10 bases in the middle. CDR3 sequence: CASSAGTPDTQYF. The CDR3 region has the DNA TGTGCCAGCAGCGCAGGGACACCAGATACGCAGTATTTT.

This chain uses TRBV11-2 with TRBJ1-3; D unclear. Germline lookup yields CDR1 SGHAT and CDR2 FQNNGV. This CDR3 spans 15 amino acids. The V end was cut by 2 bases, the J end by 0 bases, with 8 bases between. DNA of the CDR3: TGTGCCAGCAGCTTACAAAGGTACTCTGGAAACACCATATATTTT. Translating it yields CASSLQRYSGNTIYF.

The rearrangement joins TRBV18 to TRBJ2-3; tentatively, D is TRBD2 (5 bases). From germline, CDR1 is KGHSH and CDR2 LQKENI. The CDR3 is made up of 14 amino acids. V dropped 1 base and J dropped 2 bases, with 7 bases sitting between them. The CDR3 region has the DNA TGTGCCAGCTCACCACAAGCGGTCACAGATACGCAGTATTTT. Protein sequence: CASSPQAVTDTQYF.

The chain couples TRBV13 to TRBJ2-7; 7 bases map to TRBD1. Per germline, CDR1 PRHDT and CDR2 FYEKMQ (reference sequence). The CDR3 extends over 13 amino acids. V lost 0 bases and J lost 11; bases outside the gene matches: 7. This CDR3 reads CASSLGEQGYKYF. The CDR3 DNA sequence: TGTGCCAGCAGCTTAGGTGAACAGGGGTACAAGTACTTC. The full variable domain, rest sourced from reference TRBV13 and TRBJ2-7, is AAGVIQSPRHLIKEKRETATLKCYPIPRHDTVYWYQQGPGQDPQFLISFYEKMQSDKGSIPDRFSAQQFSDYHSELNMSSLELGDSALYFCASSLGEQGYKYFGPGTRLTVT.

V is TRBV2 and J is TRBJ1-5, with 10 bases aligning to TRBD1. CDR3 size: 15 residues. CDR1 and CDR2 (germline): SNHLY, FYNNEI. J gave up 7 bases and V 4 bases, and 7 bases lay outside the gene matches. The CDR3 DNA reads TGTGCCAGCAGTGGAGGGACAGGGGTAGGGCAGCCCCAGCATTTT. Its translation is CASSGGTGVGQPQHF. Filled out from reference TRBV2 and TRBJ1-5, the complete variable domain reads EPEVTQTPSHQVTQMGQEVILRCVPISNHLYFYWYRQILGQKVEFLVSFYNNEISEKSEIFDDQFSVERPDGSNFTLKIRSTKLEDSAMYFCASSGGTGVGQPQHFGDGTRLSIL.